This section outlines one T cell receptor (beta chain) sequence together with its context. The antigen remains unidentified. These data are taken from a study of CD8+ T cells in alopecia areata. The CDR3 totals 15 residues. V gave up 2 bases and J gave up 4 bases, with 14 bases separating them. The germline CDR1 and CDR2 sequences are SGDLS and YYNGEE. RNA was extracted and reverse transcribed into cDNA as the sequencing template. This table comes from immunoSEQ multiplex PCR, and its TCRdb copy is limited to in-frame clones, with some not included. Counted here are 110,000 or so clones, 56% occurring once; the ten biggest clones make up approximately 3.1%. General study points: With one nonresponder, baseline CD8+ expansion's link to response remains uncertain.

Treatment of the sample: oral pan-JAK inhibitor, 5-10 mg twice daily. The sequence came from a human donor with alopecia areata. The input for sequencing was CD4+ T cells sorted from blood, taken at week 24, from a patient treated with tofacitinib. The chain couples TRBV9 to TRBJ2-3; D not resolved. The CDR3, as DNA: TGTGCCAGCAGCGTGGTAGGCTCTGCGGCAGATACGCAGTATTTT. As protein: CASSVVGSAADTQYF.